These T cell receptor beta chains were read from a single sample in a study of patients and donors after allogeneic stem cell transplantation. TCRdb passed the RT-PCR reads through MiXCR, listing each CDR3 protein once. This table has approximately 160,000 distinct CDR3 sequences, roughly 30% appearing once. Sequencing used blood, either unsorted or a sorted T cell fraction (not recorded which). The source is a human donor who was either an allogeneic HSCT recipient or a stem cell or donor lymphocyte infusion donor (not recorded which). It is not recorded whose cells these are; they may come from a transplant donor. CDR3s include the opening cysteine and the closing phenylalanine or tryptophan. Fields, in order: J gene, clone size, D gene, V gene, CDR3 DNA, CDR3 protein. D genes are given only for firm matches. Size is stated for part of the rows, as once, few or many counts, or as a class when the clone is expanded.

J gene: TRBJ2-1
clone size: -
D gene: -
V gene: TRBV20-1
CDR3 DNA: TGCAGTGCTAGACGGTGGCGACTGGCCTACAATGAGCAGTTCTTC
CDR3 protein: CSARRWRLAYNEQFF

J gene: TRBJ2-5
clone size: few
D gene: -
V gene: TRBV12-3/TRBV12-4
CDR3 DNA: TGTGCCAGCAGTCGACCGTCGCGTAAAGAGACCCAGTACTTC
CDR3 protein: CASSRPSRKETQYF

J gene: TRBJ2-5
clone size: -
D gene: TRBD1
V gene: TRBV5-5
CDR3 DNA: TGTGCCAGCAGCTTGGGGACAGGGGGCGCTGGGGAGACCCAGTACTTC
CDR3 protein: CASSLGTGGAGETQYF

J gene: TRBJ2-7
clone size: -
D gene: -
V gene: TRBV4-1
CDR3 DNA: TGCGCCAGCAGCACCGGGATAGTGACTTACGAGCAGTACTTC
CDR3 protein: CASSTGIVTYEQYF

J gene: TRBJ2-7
clone size: few
D gene: -
V gene: TRBV15
CDR3 DNA: TGTGCCACCAGCAGAGATCCCCTTAGACACCCCAACGAGCAGTACTTC
CDR3 protein: CATSRDPLRHPNEQYF

J gene: TRBJ1-5
clone size: many
D gene: TRBD1
V gene: TRBV30
CDR3 DNA: TGTGCCTGGAGTCGACAGGGGTGGCAGCCCCAGCATTTT
CDR3 protein: CAWSRQGWQPQHF

J gene: TRBJ2-7
clone size: -
D gene: -
V gene: TRBV12-3/TRBV12-4
CDR3 DNA: TGTGCCAGCAGTATTGGGCAGGGATCCTACGAGCAGTACTTC
CDR3 protein: CASSIGQGSYEQYF

J gene: TRBJ2-7
clone size: few
D gene: TRBD2
V gene: TRBV10-3
CDR3 DNA: TGTGCCATCAGTGCCCCCCATCCTAGCGGGAGCTACGAGCAGTACTTC
CDR3 protein: CAISAPHPSGSYEQYF

J gene: TRBJ2-7
clone size: -
D gene: -
V gene: TRBV10-1
CDR3 DNA: TGCGCCTGCTCTGGCGGCCCTAACTACGAGCAGTACTTC
CDR3 protein: CACSGGPNYEQYF

J gene: TRBJ2-7
clone size: few
D gene: -
V gene: TRBV10-3
CDR3 DNA: TGTGCCATCAGTGAGGCTCCCGGGGAGCAGTACTTC
CDR3 protein: CAISEAPGEQYF

J gene: TRBJ2-2
clone size: few
D gene: -
V gene: TRBV10-3
CDR3 DNA: TGTGCCATCACCCCCCGGGACTCCTTGAACACCGGGGAGCTGTTTTTT
CDR3 protein: CAITPRDSLNTGELFF

J gene: TRBJ2-7
clone size: -
D gene: -
V gene: TRBV12-3/TRBV12-4
CDR3 DNA: TGTGCTAGCAGTACGACCGAGGGGTACGAGCAGTACTTC
CDR3 protein: CASSTTEGYEQYF

J gene: TRBJ1-1
clone size: many
D gene: -
V gene: TRBV11-1
CDR3 DNA: TGTGCCAGCAGCTTAAGTCAGGTGAACACTGAAGCTTTCTTT
CDR3 protein: CASSLSQVNTEAFF

J gene: TRBJ2-3
clone size: -
D gene: TRBD2
V gene: TRBV5-1
CDR3 DNA: TGCGCCAGCAGCACGGGACTAGCGGTTAGCACAGATACGCAGTATTTT
CDR3 protein: CASSTGLAVSTDTQYF

J gene: TRBJ2-3
clone size: -
D gene: -
V gene: TRBV6-2/TRBV6-3
CDR3 DNA: TGTGCCAGCAGTTACAAAAGACAGATTCTACTTCTCACAGATACGCAGTATTTT
CDR3 protein: CASSYKRQILLLTDTQYF

J gene: TRBJ1-2
clone size: -
D gene: -
V gene: TRBV12-3/TRBV12-4
CDR3 DNA: TGTGCCAGCAGTTTGGGGGGCTGGTATGGCTACACCTTC
CDR3 protein: CASSLGGWYGYTF

J gene: TRBJ2-7
clone size: -
D gene: -
V gene: TRBV6-2/TRBV6-3
CDR3 DNA: TGTGCCAGCAGAGCTACAATACTACCCTACGAGCAGTACTTC
CDR3 protein: CASRATILPYEQYF

J gene: TRBJ1-5
clone size: medium-sized
D gene: -
V gene: TRBV6-2/TRBV6-3
CDR3 DNA: TGTGCCAGCAGTTACAGCAGGGATCAGCCCCAGCATTTT
CDR3 protein: CASSYSRDQPQHF

J gene: TRBJ1-2
clone size: few
D gene: -
V gene: TRBV18
CDR3 DNA: TGTGCCAGCTCATCACAAAGGGTACACTATGGCTACACCTTC
CDR3 protein: CASSSQRVHYGYTF

J gene: TRBJ2-7
clone size: -
D gene: TRBD1
V gene: TRBV20-1
CDR3 DNA: TGCAGTGCCACGGGGTGGGACAGACCCTACGAGCAGTACTTC
CDR3 protein: CSATGWDRPYEQYF

J gene: TRBJ2-1
clone size: -
D gene: TRBD1
V gene: TRBV7-3
CDR3 DNA: TGTGCCAGCAGCTTAATGGTGGGCAGGGGGAATGAGCAGTTCTTC
CDR3 protein: CASSLMVGRGNEQFF

J gene: TRBJ1-3
clone size: -
D gene: TRBD1
V gene: TRBV12-3/TRBV12-4
CDR3 DNA: TGTGCCAGCAGTCCGGGACAGGGATGGGCCTCTGGAAACACCATATATTTT
CDR3 protein: CASSPGQGWASGNTIYF

J gene: TRBJ2-3
clone size: -
D gene: -
V gene: TRBV5-1
CDR3 DNA: TGCGCCAGCAGCTCTCCCTCTTTGGATACGCAGTATTTT
CDR3 protein: CASSSPSLDTQYF

J gene: TRBJ1-3
clone size: -
D gene: -
V gene: TRBV24-1
CDR3 DNA: TGTGCCACCAGTGATTTCGACGACGAGGGAGCCTACTCTGGAAACACCATATATTTT
CDR3 protein: CATSDFDDEGAYSGNTIYF

J gene: TRBJ2-3
clone size: few
D gene: TRBD2
V gene: TRBV29-1
CDR3 DNA: TGCAGCGTTTCCAAGACTAGCGGAGCCACAGATACGCAGTATTTT
CDR3 protein: CSVSKTSGATDTQYF

J gene: TRBJ2-7
clone size: -
D gene: -
V gene: TRBV12-3/TRBV12-4
CDR3 DNA: TGTGCCAGCAGTCCAGGACGTCATGCAGACTTC
CDR3 protein: CASSPGRHADF

J gene: TRBJ1-4
clone size: -
D gene: -
V gene: TRBV6-5
CDR3 DNA: TGTGCCAGCAGTTACTCCCCCTTCCAGGAAAAACTGTTTTTT
CDR3 protein: CASSYSPFQEKLFF

J gene: TRBJ2-7
clone size: -
D gene: TRBD2
V gene: TRBV28
CDR3 DNA: TGTGCCAGCACTCTGGGGGGAGCGGGAGGTACCTACGAGCAGTACTTC
CDR3 protein: CASTLGGAGGTYEQYF

J gene: TRBJ1-6
clone size: -
D gene: TRBD1
V gene: TRBV9
CDR3 DNA: TGTGCCAGCAGCACAGGGACAGCCTATAATTCACCCCTCCACTTT
CDR3 protein: CASSTGTAYNSPLHF

J gene: TRBJ1-2
clone size: -
D gene: -
V gene: TRBV7-9
CDR3 DNA: TGTGCCAGCAGCTTACTGGGGGCGGCCTATGGCTACACCTTC
CDR3 protein: CASSLLGAAYGYTF

J gene: TRBJ2-5
clone size: -
D gene: -
V gene: TRBV5-1
CDR3 DNA: TGCGCCAGCAAGACTAGGCCTCAAGAGACCCAGTACTTC
CDR3 protein: CASKTRPQETQYF

J gene: TRBJ1-2
clone size: -
D gene: -
V gene: TRBV4-3
CDR3 DNA: TGCGCCAGCAGCCAAGATTGGGCGGATGGCTACACCTTC
CDR3 protein: CASSQDWADGYTF

J gene: TRBJ1-1
clone size: -
D gene: -
V gene: TRBV4-1
CDR3 DNA: TGCGCCAGCAGCCAAGAGCGGTTAGGGGACACTGAAGCTTTCTTT
CDR3 protein: CASSQERLGDTEAFF

J gene: TRBJ2-7
clone size: -
D gene: TRBD2
V gene: TRBV2
CDR3 DNA: TGTGCCAGCAGTGAGGTGGCGGGAGAGGGAGAGCAGTACTTC
CDR3 protein: CASSEVAGEGEQYF

J gene: TRBJ2-1
clone size: -
D gene: -
V gene: TRBV10-3
CDR3 DNA: TGTGCCATCAAAAGAATTCCGGGTCAATATGAGCAGTTCTTC
CDR3 protein: CAIKRIPGQYEQFF

J gene: TRBJ1-5
clone size: -
D gene: -
V gene: TRBV7-9
CDR3 DNA: TGTGCCAGCAGCTTAGGTAGGCAGCCCCAGCATTTT
CDR3 protein: CASSLGRQPQHF

J gene: TRBJ2-7
clone size: -
D gene: -
V gene: TRBV15
CDR3 DNA: TGTGCCACCAGCAGAGATGGGGGGCCCTACGAGCAGTACTTC
CDR3 protein: CATSRDGGPYEQYF

J gene: TRBJ1-2
clone size: many
D gene: TRBD1
V gene: TRBV20-1
CDR3 DNA: TGCAGTGCCCCTGGGACAGTCGGCGGCTACACCTTC
CDR3 protein: CSAPGTVGGYTF

J gene: TRBJ1-2
clone size: few
D gene: TRBD1
V gene: TRBV15
CDR3 DNA: TGTGCCACCAGCAGAGGACAGGGTTTCTATGGCTACACCTTC
CDR3 protein: CATSRGQGFYGYTF

J gene: TRBJ1-4
clone size: many
D gene: -
V gene: TRBV12-3/TRBV12-4
CDR3 DNA: TGTGCCAGCAGTTTCACCGGGGTTCGGGAAAAACTGTTTTTT
CDR3 protein: CASSFTGVREKLFF

J gene: TRBJ2-7
clone size: -
D gene: -
V gene: TRBV5-1
CDR3 DNA: TGCGCCAGCAGGGAAACAGGAACGGGGGAGCAGTACTTC
CDR3 protein: CASRETGTGEQYF

J gene: TRBJ2-1
clone size: few
D gene: -
V gene: TRBV14
CDR3 DNA: TGTGCCAGCAGCCCTCCCAGCAATGAGCAGTTCTTC
CDR3 protein: CASSPPSNEQFF

J gene: TRBJ2-5
clone size: few
D gene: TRBD2
V gene: TRBV29-1
CDR3 DNA: TGCAGCGTTACAGTGAGCGGGAGGCCGGAGACCCAGTACTTC
CDR3 protein: CSVTVSGRPETQYF

J gene: TRBJ1-2
clone size: few
D gene: TRBD1
V gene: TRBV5-1
CDR3 DNA: TGCGCCAGCAGCTTGGAGGACAGGATTTATGGCTACACCTTC
CDR3 protein: CASSLEDRIYGYTF

J gene: TRBJ1-5
clone size: -
D gene: -
V gene: TRBV20-1
CDR3 DNA: TGCAGTGCTAGATCTGACATCCTCAATCAGCCCCAGCATTTT
CDR3 protein: CSARSDILNQPQHF

J gene: TRBJ2-5
clone size: -
D gene: -
V gene: TRBV4-3
CDR3 DNA: TGCGCCAGCAGCCAAGTTGGGCGAGGTGAGACCCAGTACTTC
CDR3 protein: CASSQVGRGETQYF

J gene: TRBJ1-5
clone size: few
D gene: -
V gene: TRBV7-3
CDR3 DNA: TGTGCCAGCAGCCCAGGGGCCGCCAATCAGCCCCAGCATTTT
CDR3 protein: CASSPGAANQPQHF

J gene: TRBJ2-1
clone size: -
D gene: TRBD2
V gene: TRBV4-3
CDR3 DNA: TGCGCCAGCAGCCAAGCCGGGACTAGTATTGCCGATGAGCAGTTCTTC
CDR3 protein: CASSQAGTSIADEQFF

J gene: TRBJ2-1
clone size: few
D gene: -
V gene: TRBV5-1
CDR3 DNA: TGCGCCAGCAGCTTGTACTACCACAATGAGCAGTTCTTC
CDR3 protein: CASSLYYHNEQFF

J gene: TRBJ2-1
clone size: -
D gene: TRBD2
V gene: TRBV4-2
CDR3 DNA: TGTGCCAGCAGCCAAGATGGGGACTACCGGAACAATGAGCAGTTCTTC
CDR3 protein: CASSQDGDYRNNEQFF

J gene: TRBJ2-1
clone size: -
D gene: -
V gene: TRBV7-3
CDR3 DNA: TGTGCCAGCAGCTTCTTGGCGTCCCCCTACAATGAGCAGTTCTTC
CDR3 protein: CASSFLASPYNEQFF

J gene: TRBJ1-1
clone size: -
D gene: -
V gene: TRBV30
CDR3 DNA: TGTGCCTGGAGTGTATCCGTGAACACTGAAGCTTTCTTT
CDR3 protein: CAWSVSVNTEAFF

J gene: TRBJ2-4
clone size: few
D gene: -
V gene: TRBV4-3
CDR3 DNA: TGCGCCAGCAGCCAAGAAGTCGGGAGCGGCAAAAACATTCAGTACTTC
CDR3 protein: CASSQEVGSGKNIQYF

J gene: TRBJ1-6
clone size: -
D gene: -
V gene: TRBV11-3
CDR3 DNA: TGTGCCAGCAGCTTGCGATTTCCAAATTCACCCCTCCACTTT
CDR3 protein: CASSLRFPNSPLHF

J gene: TRBJ1-5
clone size: few
D gene: -
V gene: TRBV7-2
CDR3 DNA: TGTGCCAGCAGCTTAGAGGGGACACTGAATCAGCCCCAGCATTTT
CDR3 protein: CASSLEGTLNQPQHF

J gene: TRBJ2-5
clone size: few
D gene: -
V gene: TRBV5-1
CDR3 DNA: TGCGCCAGCAGCTTGATGGCGGCGGAAGAGACCCAGTACTTC
CDR3 protein: CASSLMAAEETQYF

J gene: TRBJ1-2
clone size: few
D gene: -
V gene: TRBV6-5
CDR3 DNA: TGTGCCAGCAGTTGGACCGACGGAAACTATGGCTACACCTTC
CDR3 protein: CASSWTDGNYGYTF

J gene: TRBJ2-7
clone size: -
D gene: TRBD2
V gene: TRBV5-6
CDR3 DNA: TGTGCCAGCAGCTTGGGAGCGGGGCACTACGAGCAGTACTTC
CDR3 protein: CASSLGAGHYEQYF

J gene: TRBJ1-4
clone size: few
D gene: -
V gene: TRBV7-9
CDR3 DNA: TGTGCCAGCAGCTTCGAAGACGGTAATGAAAAACTGTTTTTT
CDR3 protein: CASSFEDGNEKLFF

J gene: TRBJ1-1
clone size: -
D gene: -
V gene: TRBV5-1
CDR3 DNA: TGCGCCAGCCGTACCTGGCAGTCCTTGAACACTGAAGCTTTCTTT
CDR3 protein: CASRTWQSLNTEAFF